The next 20 T cell receptor beta chains were all read from a single sample in a study of T cells after yellow fever vaccination. TCRdb reprocessed the 5' RACE reads via MiXCR and lists one record per CDR3 protein. This table holds approximately 600,000 distinct CDR3 sequences, more than 9% found once. The specimen was PBMCs, collected on the day of the yellow fever booster vaccination. The receptors were sampled from a man aged 25 to 45 who received the YFV17D yellow fever vaccine.

This chain uses TRBV6-2 or TRBV6-3 with TRBJ2-3, with 14 bases aligning to TRBD2. The V gene's germline CDR1 is MNHEY and CDR2 SVGEGT. The CDR3 totals 17 residues. The ends lost 0 bases at V and 5 bases at J; junction bases unmatched: 4. This CDR3 is CASSYSGLAGERDTQYF. The CDR3 nucleotides read TGTGCCAGCAGTTACTCGGGACTAGCGGGAGAAAGAGATACGCAGTATTTT.

The chain has TRBV20-1 and TRBJ2-7; D is undetermined. This CDR3 has 14 amino acids. Trimming shortened V by 6 bases and J by 6 bases, and 21 bases separated the two germline ends. Germline V lookup: CDR1 DFQATT, CDR2 SNEGSKA (reference sequence). The chain's CDR3 is CSAPDPRMASEQYF. DNA of the CDR3: TGCAGTGCCCCCGACCCCCGAATGGCCTCCGAGCAGTACTTC.

The rearrangement links TRBV7-2 to TRBJ1-6; the D gene is possibly TRBD1 (6 bases). Per the germline V gene, CDR1 is SGHTA and CDR2 is FQGNSA. The CDR3 extends over 15 amino acids. V was shortened by 2 bases and J by 8 bases, with 13 bases between the two germline ends. The CDR3 spells CASSLSGQPDSPLHF. In DNA, the CDR3 is TGTGCCAGCAGCTTATCCGGACAGCCTGATTCACCCCTCCACTTT.

This clonotype was counted a few times. V usage is TRBV10-2 and J usage is TRBJ2-2; 7 bases align to TRBD1. The CDR3 consists of 17 residues. CDR1 is WSHSY and CDR2 is SAAADI in the germline V gene. Germline trimming cut 3 bases from V and 9 bases from J; bases unmatched to any gene: 16. The CDR3 sequence: CASSERGLAVSNRELFF. The CDR3 DNA follows: TGCGCCAGCAGTGAAAGGGGGCTAGCTGTTTCGAACAGGGAGCTGTTTTTT.

The chain uses TRBV10-3 and TRBJ1-2; TRBD1 matches at 8 bases. From germline, CDR1 is ENHRY and CDR2 SYGVKD. With V trimmed by 7 bases and J by 7 bases, 11 bases remained unmatched. CDR3 length equals 14 residues. The CDR3 coding sequence is TGTGCCATCACCTCCGGGACAGGCTATGGTGGCTACACCTTC. It translates to CAITSGTGYGGYTF.

There are a few counts of this clonotype. The chain uses TRBV5-1 and TRBJ1-6, with 7 bases lining up with TRBD1. With 3 bases clipped from V and 5 bases from J, the junction kept 5 bases outside the gene matches. The CDR3 is made up of 15 amino acids. CDR1 and CDR2 from the germline V gene are SGHRS and YFSETQ. The CDR3 coding sequence is TGCGCCAGCAGCTACGGGACAGAGGATAATTCACCCCTCCACTTT. Protein product: CASSYGTEDNSPLHF.

The chain carries TRBV29-1 and TRBJ2-5; the D gene is possibly TRBD2 (5 bases). The CDR3 length is 14 residues. CDR1 is SQVTM, CDR2 ANQGSEA, per germline. Trimming shortened V by 4 bases and J by 5 bases, and 17 bases separated the two germline ends. The CDR3 region is CSVAGVVASETQYF. DNA of the CDR3: TGCAGCGTTGCGGGCGTCGTAGCGTCTGAGACCCAGTACTTC. Using reference TRBV29-1 and TRBJ2-5 for the parts outside the CDR3, the full variable domain is SAVISQKPSRDICQRGTSLTIQCQVDSQVTMMFWYRQQPGQSLTLIATANQGSEATYESGFVIDKFPISRPNLTFSTLTVSNMSPEDSSIYLCSVAGVVASETQYFGPGTRLLVL.

This clonotype was seen a handful of times. The chain has TRBV5-4 and TRBJ1-3; 9 bases match TRBD1. The germline V gene encodes CDR1 SGHNT and CDR2 YYREEE (reference sequence). CDR3 length: 16 amino acids. Trimming at V came to 4 bases and at J to 0 bases, leaving 5 bases not matched to a gene. CDR3 coding DNA: TGTGCCAGCAGCAAAGGACAGGGGAGCTCTGGAAACACCATATATTTT. This translates into CASSKGQGSSGNTIYF. The full variable domain, in which reference TRBV5-4 and TRBJ1-3 provide the parts outside the CDR3, is ETGVTQSPTHLIKTRGQQVTLRCSSQSGHNTVSWYQQALGQGPQFIFQYYREEENGRGNFPPRFSGLQFPNYSSELNVNALELDDSALYLCASSKGQGSSGNTIYFGEGSWLTVV.

The rearrangement joins TRBV3-1 to TRBJ2-2; 9 nucleotides line up with TRBD2. Trimming removed 4 bases from V and 8 bases from J; junction bases left unmatched: 14. The CDR3 is 17 residues long. Germline values: CDR1 LGHDT, CDR2 YNNKEL (reference sequence). This chain's CDR3 is CASSLDSGRNLMGELFF. Here the CDR3 DNA reads TGTGCCAGCAGCCTAGACAGCGGGAGGAACTTAATGGGGGAGCTGTTTTTT.

The chain uses TRBV10-3 and TRBJ2-1, with TRBD2 matching over 7 bases. Germline V lookup: CDR1 ENHRY, CDR2 SYGVKD. CDR3 length: 14 residues. V was clipped by 4 bases and J by 9 bases; unmatched bases: 9. CDR3 region: CAISGAGTNTEQFF. CDR3 coding DNA: TGTGCCATCAGTGGGGCCGGGACTAACACTGAGCAGTTCTTC.

V gene TRBV14 combines with J gene TRBJ2-5; D is ambiguous. Germline CDR1 is SGHDN and CDR2 is FVKESK. The CDR3 is 13 amino acids. V gave up 5 bases and J gave up 7 bases, with 14 bases separating them. This CDR3 is CASSLVYTGTQYF. The DNA for the CDR3 is TGTGCCAGCAGCTTGGTGTACACGGGGACCCAGTACTTC.

V usage is TRBV20-1 and J usage is TRBJ2-7, with D perhaps being TRBD1 or TRBD2 (6 bases each). CDR3 length: 13 amino acids. Per germline, CDR1 DFQATT and CDR2 SNEGSKA (reference sequence). V shed 6 bases and J shed 4 bases, with 16 bases lying between them. CDR3 sequence: CSAPRGTKYEQYF. The CDR3 coding sequence is TGCAGTGCGCCGCGCGGGACAAAGTACGAGCAGTACTTC.

The V call is TRBV7-6, the J call TRBJ2-3; the D is unclear. The V gene lost 5 bases and the J gene lost 0 bases, with 15 bases spanning the gap. Germline V lookup: CDR1 SGHVS, CDR2 FNYEAQ. This CDR3 has 16 residues. In DNA, the CDR3 is TGTGCCAGCAGCAATAATCGGCTGACTAGCACAGATACGCAGTATTTT. This encodes CASSNNRLTSTDTQYF.

This chain connects TRBV7-2 to TRBJ2-7; 7 nucleotides line up with TRBD1. The germline gives CDR1 SGHTA, CDR2 FQGNSA. V was clipped by 4 bases and J by 2 bases; unmatched bases: 8. This CDR3 is built from 15 residues. CDR3 sequence (DNA): TGTGCCAGCAGCTCTCAACAGGGGACCCCCTACGAGCAGTACTTC. Protein: CASSSQQGTPYEQYF.

The V and J genes are TRBV2 and TRBJ2-1; 8 positions match TRBD2. Germline V gives CDR1 SNHLY, CDR2 FYNNEI. The CDR3 is made up of 13 amino acids. The J segment lost 9 bases and the V segment lost 8 bases, leaving 9 bases of the junction unmatched. The CDR3 here is CASLGPGRGEQFF. The CDR3 DNA sequence: TGTGCCAGCCTCGGCCCCGGGAGGGGTGAGCAGTTCTTC.

V usage is TRBV7-9 and J usage is TRBJ2-3; D might be TRBD1 (6 bases). The CDR3 is 12 residues long. V was clipped by 6 bases and J by 6 bases, with 10 bases between them. Germline CDR1 reads SEHNR; CDR2 reads FQNEAQ (reference sequence). The chain's CDR3 is CASSNTGDTQYF. The CDR3 region has the DNA TGTGCCAGCAGTAATACAGGGGATACGCAGTATTTT.

The V gene is TRBV10-3, the J gene TRBJ2-7; 12 bases align to TRBD1. Germline V gene sequence: CDR1 ENHRY, CDR2 SYGVKD. Trimming cost V 4 bases and J 2 bases; bases outside gene matches: 3. The length of the CDR3 is 15 residues. CDR3 DNA sequence: TGTGCCATCAGTGGAGGGACAGGGGGCACCTACGAGCAGTACTTC. It encodes CAISGGTGGTYEQYF.

The chain has TRBV7-9 and TRBJ2-7; D might be TRBD2 (6 bases). CDR3 length equals 14 residues. In germline, CDR1 is SEHNR, CDR2 FQNEAQ (reference sequence). Between the trimmed V and J ends, which lost 4 bases and 4 bases, there was a span of 14 bases. Here the CDR3 reads CASSSSLAQYEQYF. In DNA form, the CDR3 reads TGTGCCAGCAGCTCATCACTAGCTCAGTACGAGCAGTACTTC.

This clonotype was seen a handful of times. The chain has TRBV7-8 and TRBJ2-3; 9 bases match TRBD2. The CDR3 contains 16 residues. Germline lookup yields CDR1 SGHVS and CDR2 FQNEAQ. V lost 5 bases, J lost 6 bases, and 12 bases stayed unmatched. The CDR3 bases are TGTGCCAGCAGCCCCCCGGTAGCGGGAGCTTTGGATACGCAGTATTTT. Translating it yields CASSPPVAGALDTQYF.

This clonotype was counted between two and nine times. V and J are TRBV20-1 and TRBJ2-1; 9 bases are shared with TRBD2. V was clipped by 3 bases and J by 10 bases; unmatched bases: 13. Germline V gene data show CDR1 as DFQATT and CDR2 as SNEGSKA (reference sequence). CDR3 length: 15 amino acids. As DNA, the CDR3 is TGCAGTGCTAGTAGAGGACTAGCGTTTTCAGGGGAGCAGTTCTTC. This codes for CSASRGLAFSGEQFF.